A selection of T cell receptor beta chains follows, all from one sample in a study of blood T cell repertoires in COVID-19. Profiling relied on immunoSEQ multiplex PCR, and the TCRdb table lists in-frame clones only, not all of them. The repertoire holds about 150,000 clones, over 75% seen once, with around 45% in the top ten. Input material: peripheral blood. These TCRs come from a human donor in a cohort sampled during active COVID-19. Each CDR3 is given with its conserved first and last residue. A D gene is named only where the DNA matches it firmly. Size is omitted from some rows. Given values are once, few, many or a class for expanded clones.

CDR3 DNA | CDR3 protein | J gene | V gene | D gene | clone size
TGTGCCAGCAGCCTTTCCGGGACTAGCGGTTTCATGACCCAGTACTTC | CASSLSGTSGFMTQYF | TRBJ2-5 | TRBV5-6 | TRBD2 | few
TGTGCCAGTAGTATAGCAGGGGGCACAGATACGCAGTATTTT | CASSIAGGTDTQYF | TRBJ2-3 | TRBV19 | . | .
TGTGCCAGCAGCTTAGGGGCAGGGTGGGGCTACACCTTC | CASSLGAGWGYTF | TRBJ1-2 | TRBV7-2 | . | .
TGTGCCGGGACTAGAACGGCGGATACGCAGTATTTT | CAGTRTADTQYF | TRBJ2-3 | TRBV7-2 | TRBD2 | .
TGTGCTAGTGGTCCTCTCAACACCGGGGAGCTGTTTTTT | CASGPLNTGELFF | TRBJ2-2 | TRBV12-5 | . | .
TGTGCCAGCAGCTTATCAGCAGGTGCTGAAGCTTTCTTT | CASSLSAGAEAFF | TRBJ1-1 | TRBV11-3 | . | once
TGTGCCAGCAGCTCGGGACAGGTACTCTCTGGGGCCAACGTCCTGACTTTC | CASSSGQVLSGANVLTF | TRBJ2-6 | TRBV7-2 | TRBD1 | .
TGTGCCAGCAGCCAAAAATGGGGATGGGTCAGGGGAAGAAACGAGCAGTACTTC | CASSQKWGWVRGRNEQYF | TRBJ2-7 | TRBV3-1/TRBV3-2 | . | .
TGTGCCAGCAGTTTACAATCCCAGGGGATGAATGGCTACACCTTC | CASSLQSQGMNGYTF | TRBJ1-2 | TRBV28 | . | few
TGTGCCAGCAGCCGGGGACAGGGGGCCACCGGGGAGCTGTTTTTT | CASSRGQGATGELFF | TRBJ2-2 | TRBV11-3 | TRBD1 | .
TGCAGCGTCGACCCGGGAACCTACAATGAGCAGTTCTTC | CSVDPGTYNEQFF | TRBJ2-1 | TRBV29-1 | . | .
TGTGCCAGCAGCGAAGAATTGGACAGGGCGACTGAAGCTTTCTTT | CASSEELDRATEAFF | TRBJ1-1 | TRBV5-4 | TRBD1 | .
TGTGCCAGCAGCCCACCCAGGTTCTCCTACAATGAGCAGTTCTTC | CASSPPRFSYNEQFF | TRBJ2-1 | TRBV7-9 | . | .
TGTGCCAGCAGTGACCGCGGGGTTGGGAGGAATGAAAAACTGTTTTTT | CASSDRGVGRNEKLFF | TRBJ1-4 | TRBV25-1 | . | .
TGTGCCAGTAGTACCGACAGGGAAGCTGGAAACACCATATATTTT | CASSTDREAGNTIYF | TRBJ1-3 | TRBV19 | TRBD1 | once
TGTGCCAGCAGCCAACCAGGGGGCACTGAAGCTTTCTTT | CASSQPGGTEAFF | TRBJ1-1 | TRBV3-1/TRBV3-2 | TRBD1 | .
TGTGCCACCAGCAGAGATCGGGAGGGCAGCAGATACTTC | CATSRDREGSRYF | TRBJ2-7 | TRBV15 | TRBD2 | .
TGCGCCAGCAGCTTGGGCGGGGGAGGGACTGAAGCTTTCTTT | CASSLGGGGTEAFF | TRBJ1-1 | TRBV5-1 | . | .
TGTGCCAGCAGCGCGACTAGCGGGGCCTACAATGAGCAGTTCTTC | CASSATSGAYNEQFF | TRBJ2-1 | TRBV9 | TRBD2 | .
TGTGCCACCGCCGGACAGGGTCAGACCCAGTACTTC | CATAGQGQTQYF | TRBJ2-5 | TRBV2 | TRBD1 | .
TGTGCCAGCAGCTTACAGGGTATGAACACTGAAGCTTTCTTT | CASSLQGMNTEAFF | TRBJ1-1 | TRBV5-5 | . | .
TGTGCCAGCAACCTTTGGGGCAGGGGAGAGTCTGGAAACACCATATATTTT | CASNLWGRGESGNTIYF | TRBJ1-3 | TRBV5-6 | . | .
TGTGCCAGCAGCTTTCAGGGGCAGAAGGATTCACCCCTCCACTTT | CASSFQGQKDSPLHF | TRBJ1-6 | TRBV7-9 | . | .
TGTGCCAGCAGCTATTCCCCAGGGTACAATGAGCAGTTCTTC | CASSYSPGYNEQFF | TRBJ2-1 | TRBV7-8 | . | .
TGTGCCAGTAGTGCGGAGCACAATGAGCAGTTCTTC | CASSAEHNEQFF | TRBJ2-1 | TRBV19 | . | .
TGTGCCAGCAGCGTAGCTGCCCCCTCCCGGGGCTACACCTTC | CASSVAAPSRGYTF | TRBJ1-2 | TRBV9 | . | .
TGTGCCAGCACGAAAGCGGGCTTCACAGATACGCAGTATTTT | CASTKAGFTDTQYF | TRBJ2-3 | TRBV6-6 | . | .
TGCGCCAGCAGCTCGGAGGCCCGGGGCTACACCTTC | CASSSEARGYTF | TRBJ1-2 | TRBV5-1 | . | .
TGCGCCAGCAGCCAAGAAAAACAGGGGAGCGCAGGAAACACCATATATTTT | CASSQEKQGSAGNTIYF | TRBJ1-3 | TRBV4-3 | TRBD1 | .
TGTGCCAGCAGCGCCTCGGCGGAGAACACTGAAGCTTTCTTT | CASSASAENTEAFF | TRBJ1-1 | TRBV6-5 | . | .
TGTGCTAGTGGACCAGACAGGGGGCAGTACACTGAAGCTTTCTTT | CASGPDRGQYTEAFF | TRBJ1-1 | TRBV12-5 | TRBD1 | .
TGCGCCAGCAGCTTGGACAGGGGCCAAGCTTTCTTT | CASSLDRGQAFF | TRBJ1-1 | TRBV5-1 | TRBD1 | .
TGTGCCAGCAGCGTGGACAGGGGTCGCACAGATACGCAGTATTTT | CASSVDRGRTDTQYF | TRBJ2-3 | TRBV2 | TRBD1 | .
TGTGCCAGCAGCTTCCGCCAGAGCGGGAGGGCCGCGAATGAGCAGTTCTTC | CASSFRQSGRAANEQFF | TRBJ2-1 | TRBV11-3 | TRBD2 | .
TGTGCAAGTCGCTTAACTGCCCTAGGGAGTCGAAGCCCCCCCCGTACTGAAGCTTTCTTT | CASRLTALGSRSPPRTEAFF | TRBJ1-1 | TRBV12-2 | . | .
TGTGCCAGCAGTTCGACAGGTGCACTGAAGCTTTTTTTT | CASSSTGALKLFF | TRBJ1-1 | TRBV6-5 | . | .
TGTGCCAGCAGCTTAAGCCCCCAGGGCACCGGGGAGCTGTTTTTT | CASSLSPQGTGELFF | TRBJ2-2 | TRBV7-3 | . | once
TGTGCCAGCAGCTTGGATCTGAGCTCCTACAATGAGCAGTTCTTC | CASSLDLSSYNEQFF | TRBJ2-1 | TRBV5-4 | . | .
TGTGCCAGCAGCTTATATGCAGGGGGCCAAGAGACCCAGTACTTC | CASSLYAGGQETQYF | TRBJ2-5 | TRBV11-2 | TRBD1 | .
TGTGCCAGCAGCTTTTCCAGGGGATTCGACGAGCAGTACTTC | CASSFSRGFDEQYF | TRBJ2-7 | TRBV6-5 | . | .
TGTGCCAGCAGCCCGACCCCAGGGGGAAATGGCTACACCTTC | CASSPTPGGNGYTF | TRBJ1-2 | TRBV3-1/TRBV3-2 | TRBD1 | once
TGTGCCAGTAGTATAGCCCTTGGGGGCGGAGCGGGGAGGTACAATGAGCAGTTCTTC | CASSIALGGGAGRYNEQFF | TRBJ2-1 | TRBV19 | . | .